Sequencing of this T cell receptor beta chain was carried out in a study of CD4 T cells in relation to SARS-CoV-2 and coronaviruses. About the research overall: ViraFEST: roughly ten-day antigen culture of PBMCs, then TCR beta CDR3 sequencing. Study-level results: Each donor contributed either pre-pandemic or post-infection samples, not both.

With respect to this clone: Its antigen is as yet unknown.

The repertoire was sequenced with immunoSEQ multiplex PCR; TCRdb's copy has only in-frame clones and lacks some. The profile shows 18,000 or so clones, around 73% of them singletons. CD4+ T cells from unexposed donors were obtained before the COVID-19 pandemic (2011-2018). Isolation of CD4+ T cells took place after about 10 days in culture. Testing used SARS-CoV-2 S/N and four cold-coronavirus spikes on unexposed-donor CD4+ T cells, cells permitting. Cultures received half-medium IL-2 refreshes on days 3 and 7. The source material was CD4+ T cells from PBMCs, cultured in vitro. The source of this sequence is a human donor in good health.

CDR3 sequence (DNA): TGTGCCAGCAGCGCGGACAGGAAAGAGACCCAGTACTTC. It encodes CASSADRKETQYF. The genes are TRBV7-3 and TRBJ2-5, with 7 bases fitting TRBD1. The V segment lost 5 bases and the J segment 3 bases; nucleotides outside the gene matches: 3. Germline CDR1 and CDR2: SGHTA and FQGTGA. The CDR3 length is 13 residues. Full variable domain (missing parts from reference TRBV7-3 and TRBJ2-5): GAGVSQTPSNKVTEKGKYVELRCDPISGHTALYWYRQSLGQGPEFLIYFQGTGAADDSGLPNDRFFAVRPEGSVSTLKIQRTERGDSAVYLCASSADRKETQYFGPGTRLLVL.